One sample yielded the 9 T cell receptor beta chains listed below, sequenced in a study of long-term antiretroviral therapy in people with HIV. Running of the v3.0 immunoSEQ assay took place at survey level. Clones were sequenced by immunoSEQ multiplex PCR, and TCRdb holds only the in-frame ones, with some missing. The sample carries 20,000 to 25,000 clones, more than 70% recorded once. This sample comprised unsorted PBMCs, obtained 2.4 years after starting antiretroviral therapy. These receptors were collected from a middle-aged man with HIV.

This sequence joins TRBV27 and TRBJ2-7, with TRBD2 as a possible D gene (6 bases). This CDR3 is 14 amino acids long. Germline V gene lookup returns CDR1 MNHEY and CDR2 SMNVEV (reference sequence). The germline V and J ends were trimmed by 2 bases and 1 base, with 9 bases remaining between them. The CDR3 spells CASSLVLASYEQYF. CDR3 in DNA: TGTGCCAGCAGTTTAGTTCTAGCGTCCTACGAGCAGTACTTC.

This clone was seen just once. The chain carries TRBV28 and TRBJ2-7, with 10 bases identical to TRBD2. CDR3 length: 16 residues. Germline V gene sequence: CDR1 MDHEN, CDR2 SYDVKM. Trimming took 5 bases from V and 7 from J; bases not matched to a gene: 14. The CDR3 reads CASSRRKREGRKEQYF. The CDR3, as DNA: TGTGCCAGCAGTCGGCGAAAGCGGGAGGGCCGCAAAGAGCAGTACTTC.

J is TRBJ1-4 and V is TRBV4-2, with 8 bases that match TRBD1. In germline, CDR1 is LGHNA, CDR2 YNFKEQ. V lost 4 bases to trimming and J lost 8 bases; unmatched junction nucleotides: 6. The CDR3 is 14 residues long. CDR3 sequence reads: CASSPTGVGEKLFF. Here the CDR3 DNA reads TGTGCCAGCAGCCCGACAGGGGTTGGAGAAAAACTGTTTTTT.

This chain uses TRBV10-3 with TRBJ2-3; D may be TRBD2 (6 bases). The CDR3 runs to 12 residues. V lost 11 bases and J 5 bases, leaving 14 bases between the germline ends. The germline CDR1 and CDR2 sequences are ENHRY and SYGVKD. CDR3 sequence reads: CASRRGEDTQYF. CDR3 sequence (DNA): TGTGCCTCGCGACGCGGGGAAGATACGCAGTATTTT.

The chain combines TRBV19 with TRBJ2-1; TRBD2 matches 13 bases. Losses at the gene ends were 4 bases for V and 3 bases for J; bases not matched to a gene: 3. Germline CDR1 is LNHDA and CDR2 is SQIVND (reference sequence). This CDR3 region has 16 residues. The CDR3 DNA sequence: TGTGCCAGTAGTAGGGGGACTAGCGGGAACTACAATGAGCAGTTCTTC. Protein product: CASSRGTSGNYNEQFF.

The CDR3 coding sequence is TGTGCCAGCAGCCCCCAGGTGGGGGAGACCCAGTACTTC. Encoded protein: CASSPQVGETQYF. V is TRBV27 and J is TRBJ2-5, with D unresolved. The germline V and J ends were trimmed by 6 bases and 5 bases, with 13 bases remaining between them. The CDR3 runs 13 residues. Germline V CDR1 and CDR2: MNHEY, SMNVEV (reference sequence).

CDR3 sequence reads: CASSLGVGGSSYEQYF. The CDR3 nucleotides read TGCGCCAGCAGCTTGGGAGTGGGGGGTAGCTCCTACGAGCAGTACTTC. The chain employs TRBV5-1 and TRBJ2-7; the D gene is possibly TRBD2 (6 bases). Trimming left V 0 bases short and J 0 bases short, with 13 bases between. Per the germline V gene, CDR1 is SGHRS and CDR2 is YFSETQ. This CDR3 has 16 residues.

The chain couples TRBV10-3 to TRBJ1-5, with D perhaps TRBD1 (6 bases). Germline CDR1 is ENHRY and CDR2 is SYGVKD. Between the trimmed V and J ends, which lost 3 bases and 5 bases, there was a span of 11 bases. The CDR3 extends over 14 amino acids. The CDR3 nucleotides are TGTGCCATCAGTGAAGTGGGGGGCCATCAGCCCCAGCATTTT. Protein: CAISEVGGHQPQHF.

The gene calls are TRBV27 and TRBJ1-5; D unresolved. Germline loops: CDR1 MNHEY, CDR2 SMNVEV (reference sequence). The CDR3 length is 13 residues. Trimming took 5 bases from V and 7 from J, leaving 12 bases between them. The CDR3 reads CASSPNSPQPQHF. The CDR3 coding sequence is TGTGCCAGCAGTCCGAACAGCCCCCAGCCCCAGCATTTT.